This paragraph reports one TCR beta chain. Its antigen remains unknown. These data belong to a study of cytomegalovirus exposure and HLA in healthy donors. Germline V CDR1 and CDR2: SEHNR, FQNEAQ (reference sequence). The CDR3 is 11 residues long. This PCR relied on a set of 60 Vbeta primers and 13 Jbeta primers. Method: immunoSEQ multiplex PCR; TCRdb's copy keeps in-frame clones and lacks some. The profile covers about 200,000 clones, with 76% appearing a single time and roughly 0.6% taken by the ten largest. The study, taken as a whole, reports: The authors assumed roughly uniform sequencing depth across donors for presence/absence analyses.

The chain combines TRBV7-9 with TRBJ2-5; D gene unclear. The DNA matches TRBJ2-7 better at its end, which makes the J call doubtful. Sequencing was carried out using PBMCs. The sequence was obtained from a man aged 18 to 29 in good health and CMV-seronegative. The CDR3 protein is CASSFAIEQYF. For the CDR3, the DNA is TGTGCCAGCAGCTTCGCCATCGAGCAGTACTTC.